The 9 T cell receptor beta chains presented below share a single source sample, sequenced in a study of response to subunit inactivated influenza vaccine. TCRdb redid the calling of the RT-PCR reads with MiXCR, one entry per CDR3 protein. Altogether fewer than 650,000 distinct CDR3 sequences are present, over 10% being singletons, with the ten largest covering around 13%. Sequences were derived from PBMCs from blood, sampled about 40 days after vaccination. These receptors all stem from a man aged 50 to 60 who received an inactivated influenza vaccine.

This clonotype was counted between two and nine times. The rearrangement links TRBV19 to TRBJ2-5; 12 bases agree with TRBD2. In germline, CDR1 is LNHDA, CDR2 SQIVND (reference sequence). V was clipped by 8 bases and J by 1 base; unmatched bases: 8. The CDR3 totals 16 residues. The DNA of the CDR3 is TGTGCCAGTGGATCGACTAGCGGGAGACCCCAAGAGACCCAGTACTTC. Translation: CASGSTSGRPQETQYF.

This clonotype was counted many times. The chain uses TRBV5-1 and TRBJ2-3, with D perhaps TRBD1 or TRBD2 (5 bases each). V was pared by 1 base and J by 4 bases, with 7 bases between. The germline gives CDR1 SGHRS, CDR2 YFSETQ. This CDR3 is built from 13 residues. CDR3 amino acids: CASSLQGADTQYF. CDR3 nucleotides: TGCGCCAGCAGCTTGCAGGGAGCAGATACGCAGTATTTT. Supplemented by reference TRBV5-1 and TRBJ2-3, the full variable domain reads KAGVTQTPRYLIKTRGQQVTLSCSPISGHRSVSWYQQTPGQGLQFLFEYFSETQRNKGNFPGRFSGRQFSNSRSEMNVSTLELGDSALYLCASSLQGADTQYFGPGTRLTVL.

This clonotype has a count of ten or more. V is TRBV18 and J is TRBJ2-1; 10 nucleotides match TRBD2. With 5 bases clipped from V and 4 bases from J, the junction kept 11 bases outside the gene matches. Germline V CDR1 and CDR2: KGHSH, LQKENI. There are 17 residues in the CDR3. CDR3 in amino acids: CASSSIYGLAVYNEQFF. The CDR3 nucleotides read TGTGCCAGCTCATCCATTTATGGACTAGCGGTGTACAATGAGCAGTTCTTC.

This clonotype was seen more than once but under ten times. This chain connects TRBV5-1 to TRBJ2-2; D perhaps matches TRBD2 (6 bases). CDR1 SGHRS and CDR2 YFSETQ come from the germline V gene. Trimming shortened V by 5 bases and J by 1 base, and 12 bases separated the two germline ends. CDR3 length: 15 amino acids. The CDR3 reads CASRDGGMNTGELFF. The CDR3 DNA follows: TGCGCCAGCAGGGATGGGGGGATGAACACCGGGGAGCTGTTTTTT.

This chain connects TRBV6-5 to TRBJ2-7; 11 positions agree with TRBD2. The V gene's germline CDR1 is MNHEY and CDR2 SVGAGI. V trimming: 2 bases; J trimming: 0 bases; junction bases outside the gene matches: 9. The CDR3 is 18 amino acids. The CDR3 coding sequence is TGTGCCAGCAGTTACGCATTCCCTAGCGGGGGGAGCTCCTACGAGCAGTACTTC. It is translated as CASSYAFPSGGSSYEQYF.

The table lists this clonotype with a few counts. The V call is TRBV10-3, the J call TRBJ1-1; 7 nucleotides match TRBD1. The CDR3 is made up of 17 amino acids. Germline V gene sequence: CDR1 ENHRY, CDR2 SYGVKD. Trimming cost V 3 bases and J 0 bases; bases outside gene matches: 10. CDR3 nucleotide sequence: TGTGCCATCAGTGATTTATTCGGGACAGCCATGAACACTGAAGCTTTCTTT. The encoded protein is CAISDLFGTAMNTEAFF.

This chain uses TRBV9 with TRBJ2-1; 9 bases line up with TRBD1. Losses at the gene ends were 0 bases for V and 7 bases for J; bases not matched to a gene: 8. Germline V CDR1 and CDR2: SGDLS, YYNGEE. The CDR3 length is 16 residues. CDR3 region: CASSVDGQGFLNEQFF. DNA of the CDR3: TGTGCCAGCAGCGTAGACGGACAGGGGTTCTTGAATGAGCAGTTCTTC. Full variable domain (remainder filled in from reference TRBV9 and TRBJ2-1): DSGVTQTPKHLITATGQRVTLRCSPRSGDLSVYWYQQSLDQGLQFLIQYYNGEERAKGNILERFSAQQFPDLHSELNLSSLELGDSALYFCASSVDGQGFLNEQFFGPGTRLTVL.

This chain uses TRBV3-1 with TRBJ2-1, with a possible D match to TRBD1 (6 bases). CDR3 length equals 17 residues. Trimming took 0 bases from V and 4 from J, leaving 16 bases between them. CDR1 is LGHDT and CDR2 is YNNKEL in the germline V gene (reference sequence). CDR3 sequence (DNA): TGTGCCAGCAGCCAAGATCTTTACAGGGTAGTATACAATGAGCAGTTCTTC. Translation: CASSQDLYRVVYNEQFF.

The J gene is TRBJ2-7, the V gene TRBV14, with 8 bases matching TRBD1. The CDR3 runs to 13 residues. Germline loops: CDR1 SGHDN, CDR2 FVKESK. J lost 6 bases, V lost 1 base, and 2 bases had no gene match. CDR3 loop: CASSQVTGVEQYF. As DNA, the CDR3 is TGTGCCAGCAGCCAAGTGACAGGGGTCGAGCAGTACTTC.